The 8 T cell receptor beta chains listed next were all sequenced from one sample in a study of radiotherapy plus CTLA-4 blockade in lung cancer. Profiling relied on immunoSEQ multiplex PCR, and the TCRdb table lists in-frame clones only, not all of them. The data show approximately 77,000 clones, about 84% seen once. The specimen comprised peripheral blood, sampled from a patient treated with radiotherapy plus ipilimumab. These receptor sequences come from a human donor with non-small cell lung cancer who had stable disease on radiotherapy plus ipilimumab.

This rearrangement joins TRBV5-4 to TRBJ2-5; D remains unclear. The last part of the DNA fits TRBJ2-7 better; the J call may be wrong. The germline V gene has CDR1 SGHNT and CDR2 YYREEE (reference sequence). The CDR3 is made up of 15 amino acids. The chain's CDR3 is CASSPPGSHSYEQYF. The DNA for the CDR3 is TGTGCCAGCAGCCCCCCAGGCAGCCACTCCTACGAGCAGTACTTC.

About this clone itself: One junction end does not reproduce the germline sequence, and a read error may be involved. The chain employs TRBV14 and TRBJ2-5; no firm D call. CDR1 SGHDN and CDR2 FVKESK come from the germline V gene. The CDR3 length is 14 residues. The CDR3 DNA sequence: TGTGCCGGCAGCCAAGTACTGGGACAAGAGACCCAGTACTTC. Its translation is CAGSQVLGQETQYF.

The CDR3 reads CASSLVRERTDTQYF. The DNA of the CDR3 is TGTGCCAGCAGCTTAGTGCGGGAACGTACAGATACGCAGTATTTT. The chain carries TRBV5-8 and TRBJ2-3; D is perhaps TRBD2 (6 bases). The CDR3 is 15 residues long. CDR1 SGHTS and CDR2 YDEGEE come from the germline V gene. V was shortened by 2 bases and J by 3 bases, with 13 bases between the two germline ends.

The chain links TRBV4-1 to TRBJ1-1, with 7 bases lining up with TRBD1. CDR1 and CDR2 from the germline V gene are MGHRA and YSYEKL. V dropped 2 bases and J dropped 0; count of bases not matched to a gene: 12. This CDR3 is built from 18 residues. CDR3 DNA: TGCGCCAGCAGCCAATCCATCCCGGGACAGAAGATGAACACTGAAGCTTTCTTT. This translates into CASSQSIPGQKMNTEAFF.

The chain has TRBV5-6 and TRBJ2-2; D is possibly TRBD2 (5 bases). Germline-derived CDR1 and CDR2 are SGHDT and YYEEEE. The CDR3 loop spans 16 amino acids. The germline V and J ends were trimmed by 4 bases and 5 bases, with 18 bases remaining between them. CDR3 nucleotide sequence: TGTGCCAGCAGCCCCTCGGAGGTTCAAGGAACCGGGGAGCTGTTTTTT. The encoded protein is CASSPSEVQGTGELFF.

The rearrangement joins TRBV19 to TRBJ1-2; TRBD1 aligns across 7 bases. Germline CDR1 is LNHDA and CDR2 is SQIVND (reference sequence). The ends lost 4 bases at V and 6 bases at J; junction bases unmatched: 11. The CDR3 is 15 amino acids. CDR3 sequence reads: CASSNRGRGKDGYTF. CDR3 DNA: TGTGCCAGTAGTAACCGAGGCAGGGGGAAGGATGGCTACACCTTC.

The V gene is TRBV5-1, the J gene TRBJ2-5; D is ambiguous. The CDR3 runs 13 residues. V was trimmed by 0 bases and J by 7 bases, leaving 10 bases between them. Germline lookup yields CDR1 SGHRS and CDR2 YFSETQ. The CDR3 reads CASSLVGFSTQYF. DNA for the CDR3: TGCGCCAGCAGCTTGGTGGGGTTCTCGACCCAGTACTTC. The variable domain in full, completed from reference TRBV5-1 and TRBJ2-5, reads KAGVTQTPRYLIKTRGQQVTLSCSPISGHRSVSWYQQTPGQGLQFLFEYFSETQRNKGNFPGRFSGRQFSNSRSEMNVSTLELGDSALYLCASSLVGFSTQYFGPGTRLLVL.

The chain combines TRBV30 with TRBJ1-1; maybe TRBD1 (5 bases). Germline V gene data show CDR1 as GTSNPN and CDR2 as SVGIG (reference sequence). Trimming stripped 1 base from V and 7 bases from J, with 16 bases between. The CDR3 is 14 amino acids. The CDR3 region has the DNA TGTGCCTGGAGTGAAAAAGGGAGGGGCGTTGAAGCTTTCTTT. Amino acid sequence: CAWSEKGRGVEAFF.